The sequence of this T cell receptor (beta chain) was determined in a study of blood T cells in healthy people across ages. The second PCR ran about 6 to 11 cycles with a sample-barcoded 5' primer and J-beta primers. Each CDR3 protein is one row after TCRdb ran MiXCR on the 5' RACE reads. This table has 700,000 to 800,000 distinct CDR3 sequences, 40% to 45% appearing once. The CDR3 runs to 15 residues. V was cut by 4 bases and J by 0 bases, with 11 bases left in between. Per germline, CDR1 SGHKS and CDR2 YYEKEE (reference sequence). The chain recombines TRBV5-5 with TRBJ1-3; D remains ambiguous. Material for sequencing was blood. This TCR was sampled from a woman aged 60 to 75 in good health. Written as DNA, the CDR3 is TGTGCCAGCAGCCCCGGTGGGCACTCTGGAAACACCATATATTTT. Its protein is CASSPGGHSGNTIYF.